This T cell receptor beta chain stems from a study of blood T cell repertoires in COVID-19. Overall study: Sites in the United States, Italy and Spain provided acute and convalescent COVID-19 samples.

Profiling relied on immunoSEQ multiplex PCR, and the TCRdb table lists in-frame clones only, not all of them. The sample includes about 130,000 clones, roughly 80% of them seen just once. This clone was found once. The CDR3 sequence is 15 residues long. CDR1 is SGHRS, CDR2 YFSETQ, per germline. J gave up 8 bases and V 1 base, and 7 bases lay outside the gene matches. The chain has TRBV5-1 and TRBJ1-4; the match to TRBD1 covers 8 bases. The receptor comes from a woman over 75 with acute or convalescent COVID-19. The specimen sequenced was peripheral blood. The CDR3 region is CASSLLGQGGEKLFF. DNA for the CDR3: TGCGCCAGCAGCTTGCTAGGACAGGGTGGAGAAAAACTGTTTTTT.